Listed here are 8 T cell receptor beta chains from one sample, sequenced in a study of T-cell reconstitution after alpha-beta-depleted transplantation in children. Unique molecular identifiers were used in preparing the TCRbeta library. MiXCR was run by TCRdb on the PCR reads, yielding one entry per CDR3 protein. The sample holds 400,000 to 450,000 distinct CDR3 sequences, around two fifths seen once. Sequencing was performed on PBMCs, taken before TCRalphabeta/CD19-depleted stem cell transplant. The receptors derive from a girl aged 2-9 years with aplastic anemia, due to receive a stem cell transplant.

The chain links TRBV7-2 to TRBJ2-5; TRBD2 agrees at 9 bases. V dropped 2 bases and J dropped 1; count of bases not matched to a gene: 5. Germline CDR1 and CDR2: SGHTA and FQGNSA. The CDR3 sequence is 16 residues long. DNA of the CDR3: TGTGCCAGCAGCTTATACGCGACTAGCGGCCAAGAGACCCAGTACTTC. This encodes CASSLYATSGQETQYF. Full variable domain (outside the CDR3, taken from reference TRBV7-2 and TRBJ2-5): GAGVSQSPSNKVTEKGKDVELRCDPISGHTALYWYRQSLGQGLEFLIYFQGNSAPDKSGLPSDRFSAERTGGSVSTLTIQRTQQEDSAVYLCASSLYATSGQETQYFGPGTRLLVL.

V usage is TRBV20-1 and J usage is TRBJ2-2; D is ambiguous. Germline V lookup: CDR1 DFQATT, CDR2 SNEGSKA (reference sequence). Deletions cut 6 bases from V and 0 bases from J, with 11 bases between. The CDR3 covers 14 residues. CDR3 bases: TGCAGTGCCCCGAAGGCCGCGAACACCGGGGAGCTGTTTTTT. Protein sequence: CSAPKAANTGELFF.

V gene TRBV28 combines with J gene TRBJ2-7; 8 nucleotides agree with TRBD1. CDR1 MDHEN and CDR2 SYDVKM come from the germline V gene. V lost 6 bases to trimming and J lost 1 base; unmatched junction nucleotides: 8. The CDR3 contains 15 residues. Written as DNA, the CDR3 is TGTGCCAGCAGCCGACGGACAGGGACGTCCTACGAGCAGTACTTC. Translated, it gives CASSRRTGTSYEQYF. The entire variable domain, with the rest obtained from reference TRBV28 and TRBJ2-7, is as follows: DVKVTQSSRYLVKRTGEKVFLECVQDMDHENMFWYRQDPGLGLRLIYFSYDVKMKEKGDIPEGYSVSREKKERFSLILESASTNQTSMYLCASSRRTGTSYEQYFGPGTRLTVT.

This CDR3 reads CASRAGQPNEKLFF. CDR3 bases: TGCGCCAGCAGGGCGGGACAGCCTAATGAAAAACTGTTTTTT. The genes are TRBV5-1 and TRBJ1-4; 7 positions match TRBD1. This CDR3 is 14 amino acids long. Germline V CDR1 and CDR2: SGHRS, YFSETQ. V dropped 5 bases and J dropped 3; count of bases not matched to a gene: 4.

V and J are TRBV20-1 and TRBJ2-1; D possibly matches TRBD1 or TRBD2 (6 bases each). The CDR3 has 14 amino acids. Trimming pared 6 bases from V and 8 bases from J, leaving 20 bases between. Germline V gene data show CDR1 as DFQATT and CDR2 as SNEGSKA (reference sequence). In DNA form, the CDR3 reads TGCAGTGCCCCACACCCGGGGGCTATCCATGAGCAGTTCTTC. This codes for CSAPHPGAIHEQFF.

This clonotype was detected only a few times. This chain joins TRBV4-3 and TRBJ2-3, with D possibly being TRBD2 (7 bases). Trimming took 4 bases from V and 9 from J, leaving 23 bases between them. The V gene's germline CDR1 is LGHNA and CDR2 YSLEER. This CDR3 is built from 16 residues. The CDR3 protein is CASSPRVGAGEGTQYF. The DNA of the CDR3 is TGCGCCAGCAGCCCTCGTGTGGGAGCAGGGGAGGGCACGCAGTATTTT.

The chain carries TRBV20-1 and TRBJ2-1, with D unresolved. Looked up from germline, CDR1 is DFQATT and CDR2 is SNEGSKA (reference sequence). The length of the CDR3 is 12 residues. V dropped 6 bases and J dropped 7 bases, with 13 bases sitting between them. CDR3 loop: CSAPPRGNEQFF. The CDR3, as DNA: TGCAGTGCCCCCCCACGAGGAAATGAGCAGTTCTTC.

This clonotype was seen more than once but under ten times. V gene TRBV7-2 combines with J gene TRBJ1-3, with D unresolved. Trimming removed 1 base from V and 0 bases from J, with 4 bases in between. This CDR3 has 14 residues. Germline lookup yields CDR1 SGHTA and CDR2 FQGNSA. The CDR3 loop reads CASSLVSSGNTIYF. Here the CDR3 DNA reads TGTGCCAGCAGCTTAGTTTCCTCTGGAAACACCATATATTTT.